The 23 T cell receptor beta chains reported below all come from one sample, sequenced in a study of T cell repertoires in cytomegalovirus infection. TCRdb called the reads again in MiXCR, with one record for every CDR3 protein. The sample records about a million distinct CDR3 sequences, 31% being singletons. Their specific antigens are unknown. The sample in question was cultured CD8+ T cells from PBMCs, obtained from culture after CMV antigen stimulation. These receptor sequences come from a human donor in good health (CMV status not recorded). Some clones in this sample may be carry-over from other donors' samples.

The V gene is TRBV10-3, the J gene TRBJ2-7; possibly TRBD1 for D (5 bases). Germline V CDR1 and CDR2: ENHRY, SYGVKD. Trimming pared 10 bases from V and 2 bases from J, leaving 15 bases between. This CDR3 is built from 13 residues. The CDR3: CATTGRRPYEQYF. The CDR3 DNA follows: TGTGCCACCACAGGTCGGAGACCCTACGAGCAGTACTTC.

V usage is TRBV6-1 and J usage is TRBJ1-2, with 10 bases aligning to TRBD1. V lost 1 base to trimming and J lost 3 bases; unmatched junction nucleotides: 8. CDR3 length: 17 amino acids. Germline CDR1 MNHNS, CDR2 SASEGT. The DNA of the CDR3 is TGTGCCAGCAGTGAAGGGTACCCGGGACAGGGGTACTATGGCTACACCTTC. It translates to CASSEGYPGQGYYGYTF.

The chain carries TRBV4-2 and TRBJ2-3; maybe TRBD2 (6 bases). Germline V gene lookup returns CDR1 LGHNA and CDR2 YNFKEQ. The CDR3 consists of 16 residues. V lost 4 bases and J 6 bases, leaving 20 bases between the germline ends. The CDR3 loop is CASSPGTVQLPDTQYF. The DNA of the CDR3 is TGTGCCAGCAGCCCGGGGACTGTTCAGCTCCCCGATACGCAGTATTTT.

V is TRBV2 and J is TRBJ2-3; D is perhaps TRBD2 (6 bases). Germline V gene sequence: CDR1 SNHLY, CDR2 FYNNEI. This CDR3 is built from 14 residues. The V end was cut by 7 bases, the J end by 2 bases, with 13 bases between. The CDR3 here is CASTPDYNTDTQYF. The CDR3 region has the DNA TGTGCCAGCACCCCGGACTACAACACAGATACGCAGTATTTT.

A few counts support this clonotype. The rearrangement joins TRBV6-6 to TRBJ2-7; 8 bases align to TRBD1. V lost 3 bases, J lost 5 bases, and 6 bases stayed unmatched. The CDR3 runs to 14 residues. Germline lookup yields CDR1 MNHNY and CDR2 SVGAGI (reference sequence). The CDR3 loop is CASSYRTGFHEQYF. The CDR3 DNA is TGTGCCAGCAGTTATAGGACAGGGTTTCACGAGCAGTACTTC.

The chain uses TRBV28 and TRBJ2-1, with 11 bases matching TRBD2. The CDR3 totals 22 residues. Germline V lookup: CDR1 MDHEN, CDR2 SYDVKM. The junction had 24 bases not matched to a gene; V was cut back by 2 bases and J by 6 bases. For the CDR3, the DNA is TGTGCCAGCAGTTTAGCCCCAGGGACTCCGGGGGATAGCGGGGGGGCGGGCAATGAGCAGTTCTTC. The encoded protein is CASSLAPGTPGDSGGAGNEQFF.

This clonotype was picked up many times. The chain has TRBV7-8 and TRBJ2-5; D perhaps matches TRBD1 (6 bases). This CDR3 is built from 14 residues. Trimming shortened V by 1 base and J by 4 bases, and 10 bases separated the two germline ends. Germline V gives CDR1 SGHVS, CDR2 FQNEAQ. CDR3 sequence: CASSLETGIETQYF. CDR3 sequence (DNA): TGTGCCAGCAGCTTAGAAACAGGGATAGAGACCCAGTACTTC.

The chain joins TRBV7-9 to TRBJ2-3, with D possibly being TRBD1 (5 bases). There are 16 residues in the CDR3. V lost 1 base to trimming and J lost 4 bases, with 15 bases between them. Germline V gives CDR1 SEHNR, CDR2 FQNEAQ (reference sequence). Here the CDR3 DNA reads TGTGCCAGCAGCTTAGATGGCGGAAGGGGTGCAGATACGCAGTATTTT. Its protein is CASSLDGGRGADTQYF. The entire variable domain, with the rest obtained from reference TRBV7-9 and TRBJ2-3, is as follows: DTGVSQNPRHKITKRGQNVTFRCDPISEHNRLYWYRQTLGQGPEFLTYFQNEAQLEKSRLLSDRFSAERPKGSFSTLEIQRTEQGDSAMYLCASSLDGGRGADTQYFGPGTRLTVL.

The rearrangement uses TRBV5-1 and TRBJ1-1; TRBD1 might be the D (6 bases). Trimming took off 5 bases at V and 1 base at J, with 12 bases between the two ends. This CDR3 is built from 14 residues. Germline assignment: CDR1 SGHRS and CDR2 YFSETQ. The chain's CDR3 is CASRTETGNTEAFF. The CDR3 bases are TGCGCCAGCAGGACTGAGACAGGGAACACTGAAGCTTTCTTT.

This clonotype was detected many times. The chain has TRBV7-9 and TRBJ1-1; 12 bases match TRBD1. Germline-derived CDR1 and CDR2 are SEHNR and FQNEAQ (reference sequence). J gave up 2 bases and V 5 bases, and 6 bases lay outside the gene matches. The length of the CDR3 is 16 residues. The CDR3 DNA is TGTGCCAGCAGCGCTGGGGACAGGGGGCTTAACACTGAAGCTTTCTTT. This codes for CASSAGDRGLNTEAFF.

This clonotype was recorded many times. The V call is TRBV7-9, the J call TRBJ2-2, with 7 bases aligning to TRBD1. This CDR3 is 19 amino acids long. V lost 5 bases, J lost 5 bases, and 20 bases stayed unmatched. Germline CDR1 and CDR2: SEHNR and FQNEAQ (reference sequence). In DNA, the CDR3 is TGTGCCAGCAGCGATAAGTTTTTGACAGGGCGGCTATATACCGGGGAGCTGTTTTTT. It specifies CASSDKFLTGRLYTGELFF.

This clonotype was found many times. The CDR3 reads CASSDYRGRNNEKLFF. Written as DNA, the CDR3 is TGTGCCAGCAGCGATTACAGGGGCCGTAATAATGAAAAACTGTTTTTT. The V gene is TRBV7-6, the J gene TRBJ1-4; 7 bases line up with TRBD1. Germline lookup yields CDR1 SGHVS and CDR2 FNYEAQ. The CDR3 is 16 amino acids. After removal of 5 bases from V and 4 bases from J, the junction contained 10 bases not matched to a gene.

The J gene is TRBJ2-7, the V gene TRBV5-6; a possible D gene is TRBD2 (6 bases). The germline V gene encodes CDR1 SGHDT and CDR2 YYEEEE. Deletions cut 0 bases from V and 6 bases from J, with 13 bases between. The CDR3 has 14 amino acids. Here the CDR3 reads CASSLGRPGSEQYF. The DNA of the CDR3 is TGTGCCAGCAGCTTGGGTAGGCCCGGGAGCGAGCAGTACTTC.

The V call is TRBV27, the J call TRBJ1-1, with D perhaps matching TRBD1 (6 bases). Germline V CDR1 and CDR2: MNHEY, SMNVEV (reference sequence). V dropped 7 bases and J dropped 6 bases, with 24 bases sitting between them. The CDR3 has 16 amino acids. The CDR3 DNA follows: TGTGCCAGCACTCCGGGACAAATTGGGATGGGCGCTGAAGCTTTCTTT. As protein: CASTPGQIGMGAEAFF.

The rearrangement uses TRBV27 and TRBJ2-5, with 12 bases identical to TRBD2. CDR1 and CDR2 (germline): MNHEY, SMNVEV (reference sequence). CDR3 length equals 16 residues. The V and J ends lost 6 bases and 4 bases, in that order; junction bases with no gene match: 9. The CDR3 DNA follows: TGTGCCAGCAGCCATGGAACTAGCGGGGGGTCAGAGACCCAGTACTTC. Protein product: CASSHGTSGGSETQYF.

This clonotype has more than one count but fewer than ten. This chain joins TRBV5-1 and TRBJ2-2, with D perhaps matching TRBD1 (6 bases). Germline values: CDR1 SGHRS, CDR2 YFSETQ. Deletions cut 0 bases from V and 2 bases from J, with 20 bases between. The CDR3 runs 19 residues. The CDR3 nucleotides read TGCGCCAGCAGCTTGGGAACCTACAGGGCCTATCGAAACACCGGGGAGCTGTTTTTT. Encoded protein: CASSLGTYRAYRNTGELFF.

This clonotype has more than one count but fewer than ten. As DNA, the CDR3 is TGTGCCAGCAGAAGAAGGGACAGGGGGCAAACCCACTATGGCTACACCTTC. Amino acids: CASRRRDRGQTHYGYTF. The chain combines TRBV6-1 with TRBJ1-2, with 12 bases aligning to TRBD1. V lost 6 bases, J lost 3 bases, and 11 bases stayed unmatched. The CDR3 is 17 amino acids. Germline values: CDR1 MNHNS, CDR2 SASEGT.

In this sample, this clonotype turned up a few times. V usage is TRBV15 and J usage is TRBJ1-1, with TRBD1 matching over 8 bases. CDR3 length: 14 residues. In germline, CDR1 is LNHNV, CDR2 YYDKDF (reference sequence). The V gene end was trimmed by 5 bases and the J gene end by 4 bases; junction bases not matched to a gene: 6. The CDR3 coding sequence is TGTGCCACCAGCGCGACAGGGGCGCGCACTGAAGCTTTCTTT. It specifies CATSATGARTEAFF.

In regard to this clonotype: Just one base apart from a much larger clone, this may be a read error. The chain employs TRBV11-3 and TRBJ2-3, with 10 positions matching TRBD1. The CDR3 is 18 amino acids. CDR1 SGHNT and CDR2 YENEEA come from the germline V gene. CDR3 sequence (DNA): TGTACCAGCAGCTTAGATTCCCGGGACAGGGGCTCGAATCATGTGCAGTATTTT. This codes for CTSSLDSRDRGSNHVQYF.

The CDR3 is CASSYPGQTYNEQFF. For the CDR3, the DNA is TGTGCCAGCAGCTACCCGGGACAGACCTACAATGAGCAGTTCTTC. The V gene is TRBV7-6, the J gene TRBJ2-1; 7 bases align to TRBD1. Trimming took 4 bases from V and 2 from J; bases not matched to a gene: 5. Germline CDR1 SGHVS, CDR2 FNYEAQ. The CDR3 totals 15 residues.

The CDR3 coding sequence is TGTGCCAGCAGCTTAGATGGAGGTGAGGGCGAGCAGTACTTC. Protein product: CASSLDGGEGEQYF. V usage is TRBV7-9 and J usage is TRBJ2-7; TRBD2 is a possible D gene (5 bases). The germline CDR1 and CDR2 sequences are SEHNR and FQNEAQ (reference sequence). The CDR3 has 14 residues. The V end lost 1 base, the J end lost 6 bases, and 13 bases lay between the germline ends.

This clonotype came up a few times. DNA of the CDR3: TGCAGTGCTACCAGGGTGTACACTGAAGCTTTCTTT. This translates into CSATRVYTEAFF. This sequence joins TRBV20-1 and TRBJ1-1; a possible D gene is TRBD1 (5 bases). CDR1 DFQATT and CDR2 SNEGSKA come from the germline V gene (reference sequence). The length of the CDR3 is 12 residues. The V gene lost 4 bases and the J gene lost 3 bases, with 9 bases spanning the gap.

This rearrangement joins TRBV12-5 to TRBJ1-5; D is uncertain. Per the germline V gene, CDR1 is LGHNT and CDR2 is FRNRAP. Trimming took 1 base from V and 6 from J, leaving 4 bases between them. The CDR3 totals 12 residues. CDR3 DNA sequence: TGTGCTAGTGGTTTGGGCCCTCAGCCCCAGCATTTT. It codes for CASGLGPQPQHF. Filled out from reference TRBV12-5 and TRBJ1-5, the complete variable domain reads DARVTQTPRHKVTEMGQEVTMRCQPILGHNTVFWYRQTMMQGLELLAYFRNRAPLDDSGMPKDRFSAEMPDATLATLKIQPSEPRDSAVYFCASGLGPQPQHFGDGTRLSIL.